The clone carrying this T cell receptor (beta chain) was counted a few times. This record belongs to a study of beta chain features in type 1 diabetes. Sorting gave populations that all exceeded 98% purity. The CDR3 has 15 residues. Germline CDR1 is ENHRY and CDR2 is SYGVKD. The V end lost 4 bases, the J end lost 0 bases, and 12 bases lay between the germline ends. Sequencing targeted expressed TCRB transcripts, as all isolated RNA had been reverse transcribed. Only in-frame clones appear in the TCRdb table, and some are missing; sequencing was by immunoSEQ multiplex PCR. The repertoire has around 250,000 clones, under 70% of them found once; the top ten carry 0.053%.

The rearrangement links TRBV10-3 to TRBJ2-5; D uncertain. This TCR came from a young man in good health. Sequenced material: naive CD4+ T cells from blood. CDR3 sequence (DNA): TGTGCCATCAGTGGCCTCGGCGGAGACCAAGAGACCCAGTACTTC. Translating gives CAISGLGGDQETQYF.